These 31 T cell receptor beta chains were sequenced from one sample in a study of tumor and adjacent non-tumor tissue in lung cancer. Three rounds of nested PCR, following a modified ARM-PCR protocol, produced the TCRbeta library. TCRdb re-called the multiplex PCR reads with MiXCR, one entry per CDR3 protein. This sample yields tens of thousands of distinct CDR3 sequences, of which 74% are seen a single time; 20% to 25% belongs to the top ten. This sample's RNA came from whole unsorted tissue. Distant lung tissue was collected more than 3 cm away from the tumor edge. Sequencing was done on a sample of distant non-tumor lung tissue. The receptor set was obtained from a woman aged 55-70 years with non-small cell lung cancer.

Of note for this clonotype: This CDR3 is missing its conserved last phenylalanine or tryptophan, likely due to a read error. The CDR3 protein is CASSQDLGPQGTQYS. DNA of the CDR3: TGCGCCAGCAGCCAAGATCTGGGGCCCCAAGGGACCCAGTACTCC. This rearrangement joins TRBV4-1 to TRBJ2-5; tentative D call: TRBD1 (5 bases). Germline V CDR1 and CDR2: MGHRA, YSYEKL. This CDR3 has 15 residues.

As regards this clonotype: The junction and the germline gene differ at one end; a read error may be behind it. This chain connects TRBV12-3 or TRBV12-4 to TRBJ1-1; D might be TRBD1 (5 bases). This CDR3 spans 15 amino acids. CDR3 region: CVSRYDSSGDTEALF. Written as DNA, the CDR3 is TGTGTCAGCAGGTACGACAGTTCGGGCGACACTGAAGCTCTCTTT.

Of note for this clonotype: A clone one base away is much larger, so this may be a read error. The V gene is TRBV7-3, the J gene TRBJ2-6; D remains ambiguous. The germline CDR1 and CDR2 sequences are SGHTA and FQGTGA. The CDR3 is 12 residues long. V was clipped by 5 bases and J by 9 bases, with 8 bases between them. This CDR3 reads CASSGRDNVLTF. The CDR3 DNA sequence: TGTGCCAGCAGCGGAAGAGACAACGTCCTGACTTTC. Based on the CDR3 plus reference TRBV7-3 and TRBJ2-6, the full variable domain is GAGVSQTPSNKVTEKGKYVELRCDPISGHTALYWYRQSLGQGPEFLIYFQGTGAADDSGLPNDRFFAVRPEGSVSTLKIQRTERGDSAVYLCASSGRDNVLTFGAGSRLTVL.

Of note for this clonotype: Since no conserved phenylalanine or tryptophan closes the CDR3, a read error is the likely cause. CDR3 sequence reads: CDSSQDRGYEQYL. The CDR3 DNA reads as TGCGACAGCAGCCAAGACAGGGGTTACGAGCAGTACTTA. V and J are TRBV4-3 and TRBJ2-7; TRBD1 matches at 8 bases. Germline V CDR1 and CDR2: LGHNA, YSLEER. The CDR3 length is 13 residues.

This clonotype was counted a few times. Given a much more abundant clone one base away, this may be a read error. The J gene is TRBJ1-1, the V gene TRBV6-1; D is possibly TRBD1 (6 bases). The length of the CDR3 is 15 residues. Germline V gene sequence: CDR1 MNHNS, CDR2 SASEGT. CDR3 sequence reads: CANSESEKGGTEAFF. The CDR3 DNA follows: TGTGCCAACAGTGAGTCGGAAAAAGGGGGCACTGAAGCTTTCTTT.

There are many counts of this clonotype. This chain joins TRBV29-1 and TRBJ2-3, with D possibly TRBD2 on 5 matching bases. With 6 bases removed from V and 5 bases from J, the gap between germline ends came to 15 bases. Germline lookup yields CDR1 SQVTM and CDR2 ANQGSEA. The CDR3 extends over 13 amino acids. In DNA form, the CDR3 reads TGCAGCGTCTCGGGATTCTCGGGAGATACGCAGTATTTT. Residues: CSVSGFSGDTQYF.

A word on this clonotype: The junction departs from germline at one end; a sequencing error may be responsible. V and J are TRBV11-2 and TRBJ1-2; perhaps TRBD1 as D (5 bases). Germline V lookup: CDR1 SGHAT, CDR2 FQNNGV. The CDR3 runs to 13 residues. Written as DNA, the CDR3 is TGTGTCAGCAGCACTACAGGTGTCTCTGGCTACACCTTC. It codes for CVSSTTGVSGYTF.

This chain uses TRBV4-3 with TRBJ1-1, with no clear D. CDR1 and CDR2 from the germline V gene are LGHNA and YSLEER. V was trimmed by 2 bases and J by 0 bases, leaving 10 bases between them. The CDR3 totals 15 residues. The CDR3 region has the DNA TGCGCCAGCAGCCAACAAGACCACATGAACACTGAAGCTTTCTTT. Amino acids: CASSQQDHMNTEAFF.

The chain recombines TRBV29-1 with TRBJ1-2; possibly TRBD1 for D (6 bases). This CDR3 comprises 14 residues. Germline CDR1 and CDR2: SQVTM and ANQGSEA. V was trimmed by 8 bases and J by 4 bases, leaving 20 bases between them. CDR3 in amino acids: CSFFSGEEGYGYTF. The CDR3 DNA reads TGCAGCTTTTTCTCAGGGGAGGAAGGCTATGGCTACACCTTC.

Worth noting for this clonotype: A much larger clone lies a single base off, so this may be a read error. The CDR3 spells CASSLSGAGFSSYGQYF. The CDR3 bases are TGTGCCAGCAGCTTGTCGGGGGCAGGCTTCTCTTCCTACGGGCAGTACTTC. The chain recombines TRBV5-4 with TRBJ2-7; the D call may be TRBD1 or TRBD2 (6 bases each). Germline values: CDR1 SGHNT, CDR2 YYREEE (reference sequence). This CDR3 comprises 17 residues.

Comment on this clonotype: Its ends do not fully match the called genes, so a read error is possible. Here the CDR3 DNA reads TGTGCCAGCAGTTCCCAGGGTGCTAACACCTGGGAGCTGTTTTTT. It specifies CASSSQGANTWELFF. The chain carries TRBV6-2 or TRBV6-3 and TRBJ2-2; D might be TRBD1 (5 bases). The CDR3 is made up of 15 amino acids. From germline, CDR1 is MNHEY and CDR2 SVGEGT.

Turning to this clonotype: One junction end does not reproduce the germline sequence, and a read error may be involved. This chain joins TRBV5-6 and TRBJ2-6, with a tentative D call TRBD2 (5 bases). Looked up from germline, CDR1 is SGHDT and CDR2 is YYEEEE. The length of the CDR3 is 18 residues. DNA of the CDR3: TGTACCAGCAGCTATGGACTGGAACTAAACTCTGGGGCCAACGTCCTGACTTTC. This encodes CTSSYGLELNSGANVLTF.

This clonotype was seen more than once but under ten times. The CDR3, as DNA: TGTGCCAGCAGTCCAGTAACAGGGAGGACTGAAGCTTTCTTT. As protein: CASSPVTGRTEAFF. The chain combines TRBV28 with TRBJ1-1; a possible D gene is TRBD1 (6 bases). Germline V gene sequence: CDR1 MDHEN, CDR2 SYDVKM. CDR3 length equals 14 residues. Deletions cut 5 bases from V and 5 bases from J, with 15 bases between.

This clonotype was counted at least ten times. The genes are TRBV10-3 and TRBJ2-3; 9 positions match TRBD1. CDR3 length: 15 amino acids. In germline, CDR1 is ENHRY, CDR2 SYGVKD. The V gene end was trimmed by 7 bases and the J gene end by 4 bases; junction bases not matched to a gene: 9. The CDR3 nucleotides read TGTGCCATCACCGGGACAGGGAGTCCCTCAGATACGCAGTATTTT. Encoded protein: CAITGTGSPSDTQYF.

A note on this clonotype: The junction shows a germline mismatch at one end, possibly a read error. V and J are TRBV4-3 and TRBJ2-3; 11 bases fit TRBD1. From germline, CDR1 is LGHNA and CDR2 YSLEER. This CDR3 has 15 amino acids. CDR3 region: CASSPDRGRTDMQYF. The CDR3 nucleotides read TGTGCCAGCAGCCCGGACAGGGGGCGCACAGATATGCAGTATTTT.

Concerning this clonotype: One end of the junction varies from germline; a read error may be responsible. The genes are TRBV7-2 and TRBJ1-5, with 9 bases lining up with TRBD1. Germline assignment: CDR1 SGHTA and CDR2 FQGNSA. CDR3 size: 18 residues. The CDR3 reads CANSFHPGTGSLNQPQHF. The CDR3 coding sequence is TGTGCCAACAGCTTCCATCCCGGGACAGGGAGTTTGAATCAGCCCCAGCATTTT.

The chain is built from TRBV6-4 and TRBJ2-1; D gene unclear. The V gene lost 0 bases and the J gene lost 10 bases, with 16 bases spanning the gap. The length of the CDR3 is 15 residues. CDR1 and CDR2 (germline): MRHNA, SNTAGT. The CDR3 loop reads CASSDSRSRFNEQFF. Here the CDR3 DNA reads TGTGCCAGCAGTGACTCCCGGAGCAGGTTCAACGAGCAGTTCTTC.

To note about this clonotype: Mismatch with germline at one junction end may stem from a read error. This chain joins TRBV12-3 or TRBV12-4 and TRBJ2-7; the D call may be TRBD1 or TRBD2 (5 bases each). The length of the CDR3 is 15 residues. CDR3 protein: CASSFYEGQSYEQYF. The DNA of the CDR3 is TGTGCCAGCAGTTTTTACGAGGGGCAATCCTATGAGCAGTACTTC.

In the case of this clonotype: A read error may produce the germline difference seen at one junction end. This chain joins TRBV29-1 and TRBJ1-5; D unresolved. The CDR3 totals 13 residues. Germline V lookup: CDR1 SQVTM, CDR2 ANQGSEA. The CDR3 protein is CSASTSPNQSQHF. CDR3 in DNA: TGCAGTGCCAGCACCAGTCCTAATCAGTCCCAGCATTTT. Based on the CDR3 plus reference TRBV29-1 and TRBJ1-5, the full variable domain is SAVISQKPSRDICQRGTSLTIQCQVDSQVTMMFWYRQQPGQSLTLIATANQGSEATYESGFVIDKFPISRPNLTFSTLTVSNMSPEDSSIYLCSASTSPNQSQHFGDGTRLSIL.

This clonotype is deemed medium-sized. The chain carries TRBV11-2 and TRBJ2-7; the D is unclear. Germline CDR1 is SGHAT and CDR2 is FQNNGV. The CDR3 covers 14 residues. Between the trimmed V and J ends, which lost 4 bases and 4 bases, there was a span of 14 bases. In nucleotides, the CDR3 is TGTGCCAGCAGCTGGGGATCTGCTATGTACGAGCAGTACTTC. It yields the protein CASSWGSAMYEQYF.

This clonotype was counted a few times. This could be a read error, since a much larger clone is one nucleotide away. The chain carries TRBV30 and TRBJ1-5; D possibly corresponds to TRBD1 (5 bases). Germline V gives CDR1 GTSNPN, CDR2 SVGIG (reference sequence). The CDR3 sequence is 12 residues long. CDR3 sequence reads: CAWSRVSGPQLF. The DNA for the CDR3 is TGTGCCTGGAGTCGCGTGTCAGGGCCCCAGCTTTTT.

In the case of this clonotype: A read error is likely, as this CDR3 ends without the conserved phenylalanine or tryptophan. This chain uses TRBV6-5 with TRBJ2-5, with D tentatively TRBD2 (6 bases). The CDR3 runs 15 residues. Germline loops: CDR1 MNHEY, CDR2 SVGAGI. The CDR3 reads CASSYGGKYHESQYL. In DNA form, the CDR3 reads TGTGCCAGCAGTTACGGCGGGAAGTACCATGAGAGCCAGTACTTA.

This clonotype was observed at least ten times. The V and J genes are TRBV15 and TRBJ1-4; D possibly corresponds to TRBD1 (5 bases). Germline V CDR1 and CDR2: LNHNV, YYDKDF (reference sequence). The germline V and J ends were trimmed by 3 bases and 7 bases, with 12 bases remaining between them. The CDR3 is 14 amino acids. The CDR3: CATSRGLMGEKLFF. CDR3 nucleotides: TGTGCCACCAGCAGGGGGCTGATGGGTGAAAAACTGTTTTTT.

About this clonotype itself: Here the CDR3 omits its conserved ending phenylalanine or tryptophan, so a read error is the likely source. V and J are TRBV4-1 and TRBJ2-2; D is ambiguous. Trimming left V 0 bases short and J 6 bases short, with 11 bases between. This CDR3 is built from 15 residues. Germline V gene lookup returns CDR1 MGHRA and CDR2 YSYEKL. In nucleotides, the CDR3 is TGCGCCAGCAGCCAAGATGACTGGGAAGCCGGGGAGCTGTTTTCT. It translates to CASSQDDWEAGELFS.

This chain connects TRBV29-1 to TRBJ1-1; TRBD1 matches at 7 bases. The CDR3 runs to 14 residues. Per the germline V gene, CDR1 is SQVTM and CDR2 is ANQGSEA. The CDR3 coding sequence is TGCAGTATTGGTCCCGATGGGACAGTGTTTGAAGCTTTCTTT. Amino acid sequence: CSIGPDGTVFEAFF.

With respect to this clonotype: At one end the junction does not follow the germline gene, possibly because of a read error. CDR3 coding DNA: TGTGCCAGCAGCCTGGACAGGGGAGGACTGAACATTGAAGCTTTCTTT. It is translated as CASSLDRGGLNIEAFF. The rearrangement links TRBV7-9 to TRBJ1-1; 9 positions match TRBD1. The CDR3 sequence is 16 residues long. Germline V gene lookup returns CDR1 SEHNR and CDR2 FQNEAQ (reference sequence).

This clonotype was recorded at least ten times. The chain recombines TRBV14 with TRBJ1-6; tentative D call: TRBD1 (5 bases). V lost 0 bases and J lost 4, with 10 bases in between. The CDR3 extends over 16 amino acids. The germline V gene encodes CDR1 SGHDN and CDR2 FVKESK. CDR3 DNA: TGTGCCAGCAGCCAAGAAGGGACGGTGTATAATTCACCCCTCCACTTT. Its translation: CASSQEGTVYNSPLHF.

In regard to this clonotype: A read error is possible here, since a much larger clone lies one base away. The CDR3 does not close with the conserved phenylalanine or tryptophan, likely indicating a read error. No DNA is shown, since the ends of the CDR3 on it are uncertain; the CDR3 is the one TCRdb lists. The V and J genes are TRBV11-3 and TRBJ2-7; the D call in the table, TRBD1, was not verified against the DNA. Germline values: CDR1 SGHNT, CDR2 YENEEA. Inclusive of both ends, the CDR3 amounts to 15 amino acids. This CDR3 reads CASSLRAGVSHEEYY.

With regard to this clonotype: Germline and junction disagree at one end, which may indicate a read error. The rearrangement joins TRBV11-2 to TRBJ2-5; 12 nucleotides agree with TRBD1. Per germline, CDR1 SGHAT and CDR2 FQNNGV. This CDR3 contains 15 residues. DNA of the CDR3: TGTGCCAGCAGTTCGACAGGGACAGGGGGCGGAACCCAGTGCTTC. This gives the protein CASSSTGTGGGTQCF.

With regard to this clonotype: An end of the junction does not agree with germline; a read error may underlie this. V gene TRBV6-5 combines with J gene TRBJ2-1; possibly TRBD1 or TRBD2 for D (6 bases each). Per germline, CDR1 MNHEY and CDR2 SVGAGI. The CDR3 extends over 16 amino acids. CDR3: CVTDSGLPSLVNEQLF. Written as DNA, the CDR3 is TGTGTCACGGACAGCGGGCTTCCCAGCTTGGTCAATGAGCAGCTCTTC.

As for this clonotype: At one boundary the junction diverges from the germline segment, which might be a read error. The V and J genes are TRBV6-5 and TRBJ2-5; 10 bases align to TRBD2. There are 16 residues in the CDR3. Looked up from germline, CDR1 is MNHEY and CDR2 is SVGAGI. CDR3 in amino acids: CSSSPIASGSGGTQYF. The DNA of the CDR3 is TGTTCCAGCAGTCCCATAGCTAGCGGGAGTGGAGGGACCCAGTACTTC.